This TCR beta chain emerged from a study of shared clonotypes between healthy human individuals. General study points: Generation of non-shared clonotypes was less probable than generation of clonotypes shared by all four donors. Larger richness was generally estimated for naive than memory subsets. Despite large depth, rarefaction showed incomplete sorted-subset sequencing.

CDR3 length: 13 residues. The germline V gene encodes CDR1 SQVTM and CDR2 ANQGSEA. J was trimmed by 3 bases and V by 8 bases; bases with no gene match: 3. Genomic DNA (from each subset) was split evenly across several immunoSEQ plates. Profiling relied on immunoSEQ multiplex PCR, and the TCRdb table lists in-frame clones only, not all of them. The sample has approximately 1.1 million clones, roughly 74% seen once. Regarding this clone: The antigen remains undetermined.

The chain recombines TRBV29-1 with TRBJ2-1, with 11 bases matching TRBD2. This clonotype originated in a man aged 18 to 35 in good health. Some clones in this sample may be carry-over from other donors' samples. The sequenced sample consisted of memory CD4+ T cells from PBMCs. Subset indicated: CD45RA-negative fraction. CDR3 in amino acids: CSTGTSGYNEQFF. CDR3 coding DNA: TGCAGCACTGGGACTAGCGGCTACAATGAGCAGTTCTTC.